These 18 T cell receptor beta chains came from one sample sequenced in a study of CXCR3-negative and CXCR3-positive naive CD8 T cells. Preparation of TRB cDNA libraries relied on 5' RACE carrying UMI labels. One entry per CDR3 protein, without DNA, is what TCRdb gives after re-calling the 5' RACE reads. The specimen's table records some 38,000 distinct CDR3 sequences. Sequences were obtained from memory CD8+ T cells from blood. The receptors here all came from a human donor in good health. Some clones in this sample may be carry-over from other donors' samples.

The chain has TRBV7-6 and TRBJ2-5. Germline loops: CDR1 SGHVS, CDR2 FNYEAQ. This CDR3 has 15 amino acids. CDR3 sequence reads: CASSLGLALQETQYF.

J is TRBJ2-7 and V is TRBV20-1. Germline CDR1 is DFQATT and CDR2 is SNEGSKA (reference sequence). The CDR3 runs to 13 residues. The chain's CDR3 is CSALTGATYEQYF.

The chain has TRBV20-1 and TRBJ1-5; TCRdb proposes TRBD1, but this gene call is untestable without DNA. Per the germline V gene, CDR1 is DFQATT and CDR2 is SNEGSKA (reference sequence). The CDR3 spans 14 residues. The CDR3 here is CSAGDRYSNQPQHF.

The rearrangement links TRBV7-9 to TRBJ1-5; TCRdb reports TRBD1, a call that lacks DNA to check it against. Per germline, CDR1 SEHNR and CDR2 FQNEAQ (reference sequence). This CDR3 has 14 amino acids. CDR3 in amino acids: CASSLGAGDQPQHF.

The chain combines TRBV4-1 with TRBJ1-2; the TRBD1 assignment by TCRdb is unverifiable without DNA. The CDR3 covers 13 residues. Germline V gene lookup returns CDR1 MGHRA and CDR2 YSYEKL. The CDR3 loop is CASSHSAGEGYTF.

The genes are TRBV28 and TRBJ2-1; TCRdb indicates TRBD1, and absent DNA this call remains unverified. CDR3 length equals 13 residues. Germline values: CDR1 MDHEN, CDR2 SYDVKM. The CDR3 protein is CASSKDINNEQFF.

The CDR3 protein is CASSTRTQGDTQYF. J is TRBJ2-5 and V is TRBV27; TCRdb designates TRBD1, a call that cannot be tested without DNA. The CDR3 consists of 14 residues. The germline CDR1 and CDR2 sequences are MNHEY and SMNVEV (reference sequence).

This clonotype is labeled large (0.1 to 1%) based on frequency. The genes are TRBV25-1 and TRBJ2-7. This CDR3 contains 13 residues. The germline gives CDR1 MGHDK, CDR2 SYGVNS. CDR3 residues: CASGSDTTYEQYF.

V and J are TRBV5-6 and TRBJ2-7; TCRdb calls TRBD1, which cannot be checked without DNA. CDR1 and CDR2 (germline): SGHDT, YYEEEE. There are 11 residues in the CDR3. CDR3 sequence: CASSSGVEQYF.

The genes are TRBV29-1 and TRBJ2-7; the TRBD2 assignment by TCRdb is unverifiable without DNA. Germline CDR1 and CDR2: SQVTM and ANQGSEA. The length of the CDR3 is 16 residues. CDR3 loop: CSVEGGERGSSYEQYF.

The gene calls are TRBV6-2 or TRBV6-3 and TRBJ2-1; with no DNA, the TCRdb D assignment of TRBD1 cannot be verified. Per germline, CDR1 MNHEY and CDR2 SVGEGT. This CDR3 has 16 amino acids. The chain's CDR3 is CASSLLAGGRHNEQFF.

The chain links TRBV7-3 to TRBJ2-3; TCRdb's assignment of TRBD2 cannot be checked, as there is no DNA. This CDR3 is 16 amino acids long. Germline CDR1 SGHTA, CDR2 FQGTGA. The CDR3 region is CASSARLSGGSDTQYF.

The chain employs TRBV29-1 and TRBJ2-1; absent DNA, TCRdb's TRBD2 call cannot be checked. This CDR3 comprises 15 residues. Germline CDR1 reads SQVTM; CDR2 reads ANQGSEA. The CDR3 region is CSVVGAAGWNNEQFF.

The J gene is TRBJ1-1, the V gene TRBV11-2; TCRdb selects TRBD1, and the lack of DNA leaves this call unchecked. The CDR3 has 17 amino acids. Germline V lookup: CDR1 SGHAT, CDR2 FQNNGV. CDR3 sequence reads: CASSVRDRGILDTEAFF.

The chain is built from TRBV29-1 and TRBJ2-1; the TCRdb call, TRBD1, lacks DNA for checking. Germline assignment: CDR1 SQVTM and CDR2 ANQGSEA. The CDR3 is 13 residues long. CDR3 amino acids: CSVRQGTYNEQFF.

This chain uses TRBV29-1 with TRBJ2-2; TCRdb lists TRBD1, though no DNA is available to test this call. Germline V lookup: CDR1 SQVTM, CDR2 ANQGSEA. CDR3 length: 13 amino acids. CDR3 sequence: CSVEEGDTGELFF.

The CDR3 loop is CASSLWAGAIGTDTQYF. This chain uses TRBV28 with TRBJ2-3; TCRdb gives TRBD1 as the D gene, but with no DNA this cannot be confirmed. Germline CDR1 MDHEN, CDR2 SYDVKM. This CDR3 is 17 amino acids long.

V is TRBV11-3 and J is TRBJ2-3; TCRdb lists TRBD1, though no DNA is available to test this call. The CDR3 runs to 13 residues. Germline V gene lookup returns CDR1 SGHNT and CDR2 YENEEA. CDR3 amino acids: CASSRDLTDTQYF.